The 3 T cell receptor beta chains in this list originate from one sample, sequenced in a study of resident and recirculating memory T cells in vitiligo. The assay was immunoSEQ multiplex PCR, and TCRdb's table has in-frame clones only and misses some. The sample lists fewer than 80,000 clones; 80% to 95% were seen once. Sequencing input: blood. The receptor source for this set is a male donor with vitiligo.

The chain couples TRBV4-1 to TRBJ2-3; D may be TRBD2 (5 bases). V lost 0 bases and J lost 11, with 12 bases in between. Germline CDR1 is MGHRA and CDR2 is YSYEKL. This CDR3 is 13 amino acids long. CDR3 DNA sequence: TGCGCCAGCAGCCAAGACGCGAGGGCTGGGCAGTATTTT. The encoded protein is CASSQDARAGQYF.

This chain uses TRBV7-2 with TRBJ1-4; 9 bases agree with TRBD1. The CDR3 runs to 15 residues. V gave up 5 bases and J gave up 8 bases; unmatched junction bases: 9. The germline V gene encodes CDR1 SGHTA and CDR2 FQGNSA. The CDR3 bases are TGTGCCAGCAGCCCCCAGGGACAGGGTGGAGAAAAACTGTTTTTT. Protein sequence: CASSPQGQGGEKLFF. Combining the CDR3 with reference TRBV7-2 and TRBJ1-4 gives the whole variable domain GAGVSQSPSNKVTEKGKDVELRCDPISGHTALYWYRQSLGQGLEFLIYFQGNSAPDKSGLPSDRFSAERTGGSVSTLTIQRTQQEDSAVYLCASSPQGQGGEKLFFGSGTQLSVL.

The chain links TRBV7-6 to TRBJ2-6; 8 bases fit TRBD1. Germline trimming cut 3 bases from V and 1 base from J; bases unmatched to any gene: 5. Germline lookup yields CDR1 SGHVS and CDR2 FNYEAQ. The CDR3 totals 17 residues. For the CDR3, the DNA is TGTGCCAGCAGCTTCGGACAGGGTCTTTCTGGGGCCAACGTCCTGACTTTC. This encodes CASSFGQGLSGANVLTF.